The next 23 T cell receptor beta chains were all read from a single sample in a study of blood T cell repertoires in COVID-19. Assay used: immunoSEQ multiplex PCR; TCRdb lists only in-frame clones, some missing. The table has 300,000 or so clones, approximately 86% seen once. Sequencing was done on a sample of PBMCs or T cells enriched from blood (not recorded which). Receptors originate from a woman aged 35 to 49 with acute COVID-19.

The chain employs TRBV11-2 and TRBJ1-2, with no clear D. In germline, CDR1 is SGHAT, CDR2 FQNNGV. Trimming shortened V by 5 bases and J by 4 bases, and 14 bases separated the two germline ends. This CDR3 region has 14 residues. The CDR3 DNA is TGTGCCAGCAGCCGCCCCACGCGTGGCTATGGCTACACCTTC. This encodes CASSRPTRGYGYTF.

V and J are TRBV14 and TRBJ2-1; 7 bases map to TRBD1. Losses at the gene ends were 4 bases for V and 7 bases for J; bases not matched to a gene: 10. CDR3 length: 15 amino acids. Germline assignment: CDR1 SGHDN and CDR2 FVKESK. In nucleotides, the CDR3 is TGTGCCAGCAGCCTGATACAGGGGAGAGCGAATGAGCAGTTCTTC. As protein: CASSLIQGRANEQFF.

This chain links TRBV9 with TRBJ2-3; no definite D call. CDR1 SGDLS and CDR2 YYNGEE come from the germline V gene. The CDR3 loop spans 13 amino acids. Trimming cost V 3 bases and J 0 bases, with 5 bases left between them. The CDR3 is CASSAPSTDTQYF. The CDR3 DNA reads TGTGCCAGCAGCGCTCCTAGCACAGATACGCAGTATTTT.

The chain carries TRBV27 and TRBJ2-7; D is possibly TRBD1 (8 bases). The germline V gene has CDR1 MNHEY and CDR2 SMNVEV (reference sequence). V was shortened by 2 bases and J by 0 bases, with 14 bases between the two germline ends. The CDR3 extends over 16 amino acids. CDR3 nucleotides: TGTGCCAGCAGTTTAAACAGGGGGGGAAGCTCCTACGAGCAGTACTTC. It yields the protein CASSLNRGGSSYEQYF.

This clone has a handful of counts. The rearrangement uses TRBV6-5 and TRBJ1-1, with D perhaps matching TRBD1 (6 bases). CDR3 size: 14 residues. Germline V gene lookup returns CDR1 MNHEY and CDR2 SVGAGI. V was shortened by 4 bases and J by 0 bases, with 9 bases between the two germline ends. The CDR3 here is CASSWDTMNTEAFF. The CDR3, as DNA: TGTGCCAGCAGTTGGGACACCATGAACACTGAAGCTTTCTTT.

The chain joins TRBV14 to TRBJ2-7, with D perhaps matching TRBD2 (7 bases). V was shortened by 0 bases and J by 1 base, with 13 bases between the two germline ends. Germline V gene lookup returns CDR1 SGHDN and CDR2 FVKESK. CDR3 length: 16 residues. The CDR3 DNA reads as TGTGCCAGCAGCCAAGATTTCAGGGGAGGGTCCTACGAGCAGTACTTC. Its translation: CASSQDFRGGSYEQYF.

This chain connects TRBV5-8 to TRBJ1-2, with D unclear. Looked up from germline, CDR1 is SGHTS and CDR2 is YDEGEE. This CDR3 region has 16 residues. The ends were cut back, 1 base at V and 0 bases at J, with 13 bases in the middle. CDR3 in amino acids: CASSLRQSAANYGYTF. The DNA of the CDR3 is TGTGCCAGCAGCTTGAGGCAGTCCGCGGCTAACTATGGCTACACCTTC.

The V and J genes are TRBV7-9 and TRBJ1-4, with 8 bases lining up with TRBD1. Germline V CDR1 and CDR2: SEHNR, FQNEAQ (reference sequence). V trimming: 5 bases; J trimming: 6 bases; junction bases outside the gene matches: 8. CDR3 length: 15 amino acids. CDR3 loop: CASSTMTGVDEKLFF. The CDR3 region has the DNA TGTGCCAGCAGCACCATGACAGGGGTTGATGAAAAACTGTTTTTT.

V and J are TRBV19 and TRBJ2-1; 7 nucleotides align to TRBD2. The CDR3 is made up of 16 amino acids. V shed 2 bases and J 7 bases; nucleotides not matched to a gene: 11. Germline V CDR1 and CDR2: LNHDA, SQIVND (reference sequence). CDR3 DNA sequence: TGTGCCAGTAGTATAAGAGCGGGAAGGGTGAGTAATGAGCAGTTCTTC. Translated, it gives CASSIRAGRVSNEQFF.

The chain carries TRBV28 and TRBJ1-1, with D hard to call. The CDR3 has 13 residues. Germline-derived CDR1 and CDR2 are MDHEN and SYDVKM. Trimming cost V 7 bases and J 1 base, with 10 bases left between them. This CDR3 reads CASIVAENTEAFF. The CDR3 coding sequence is TGTGCCAGCATCGTAGCGGAGAACACTGAAGCTTTCTTT.

The V gene is TRBV7-2, the J gene TRBJ2-1; no clear D. V gave up 5 bases and J gave up 5 bases, with 19 bases separating them. This CDR3 comprises 16 residues. The germline gives CDR1 SGHTA, CDR2 FQGNSA. CDR3 DNA sequence: TGTGCCAGCAGCCCCCTATTCTGGTTACCCCACAATGAGCAGTTCTTC. This codes for CASSPLFWLPHNEQFF.

This rearrangement joins TRBV18 to TRBJ2-7, with 8 bases identical to TRBD1. CDR3 size: 20 residues. V lost 2 bases to trimming and J lost 3 bases; unmatched junction nucleotides: 21. Per the germline V gene, CDR1 is KGHSH and CDR2 is LQKENI. The CDR3 sequence: CASSPSTGTGGSGRSYEQYF. The CDR3 coding sequence is TGTGCCAGCTCACCATCTACGGGGACAGGAGGTAGCGGCAGGAGCTACGAGCAGTACTTC.

This sequence joins TRBV3-1 (or the pseudogene TRBV3-2) and TRBJ1-1, with D unresolved. There are 15 residues in the CDR3. Per the germline V gene, CDR1 is LGHDT and CDR2 is YNNKEL (reference sequence). V was shortened by 1 base and J by 0 bases, with 9 bases between the two germline ends. In DNA, the CDR3 is TGTGCCAGCAGCCAAGCCCCTCTACTGAACACTGAAGCTTTCTTT. Its protein product is CASSQAPLLNTEAFF.

As to this clone: Mismatch with germline at one junction end may stem from a read error. In DNA, the CDR3 is TGTGCTAGCAGCCGCTCGACCGGGGGCCAAGAGACCCAGTACTTC. The encoded protein is CASSRSTGGQETQYF. This rearrangement joins TRBV7-7 to TRBJ2-5, with D perhaps matching TRBD2 (6 bases). From germline, CDR1 is SSHAT and CDR2 FNYEAQ (reference sequence). The CDR3 is made up of 15 amino acids.

The V gene is TRBV29-1, the J gene TRBJ1-2, with D uncertain. The V gene's germline CDR1 is SQVTM and CDR2 ANQGSEA. Trimming took off 8 bases at V and 8 bases at J, with 21 bases between the two ends. The CDR3 length is 13 residues. The CDR3 reads CSYKPNMYCGYTF. CDR3 in DNA: TGCAGCTATAAGCCGAATATGTACTGCGGCTACACCTTC. The entire variable domain, with the rest obtained from reference TRBV29-1 and TRBJ1-2, is as follows: SAVISQKPSRDICQRGTSLTIQCQVDSQVTMMFWYRQQPGQSLTLIATANQGSEATYESGFVIDKFPISRPNLTFSTLTVSNMSPEDSSIYLCSYKPNMYCGYTFGSGTRLTVV.

This chain connects TRBV6-5 to TRBJ1-3, with D perhaps matching TRBD1 (6 bases). Deletions cut 4 bases from V and 3 bases from J, with 13 bases between. The germline CDR1 and CDR2 sequences are MNHEY and SVGAGI. CDR3 length equals 15 residues. Here the CDR3 DNA reads TGTGCCAGCAGTTCCCCCGGACAGAATGGAAACACCATATATTTT. Protein sequence: CASSSPGQNGNTIYF.

This chain uses TRBV10-3 with TRBJ2-6; D is possibly TRBD1 (5 bases). V shed 2 bases and J shed 3 bases, with 11 bases lying between them. This CDR3 contains 16 residues. The germline V gene encodes CDR1 ENHRY and CDR2 SYGVKD. CDR3 in DNA: TGTGCCATCAGTGAGGACCCCAGGGTTGGGGCCAACGTCCTGACTTTC. Encoded protein: CAISEDPRVGANVLTF.

This clone was seen only once. This sample includes further DNA sequences coding for the same CDR3. The chain combines TRBV5-1 with TRBJ2-5; TRBD1 might be the D (5 bases). This CDR3 is 14 amino acids long. V was clipped by 0 bases and J by 3 bases, with 9 bases between them. Looked up from germline, CDR1 is SGHRS and CDR2 is YFSETQ. The CDR3 sequence is CASSLAVREETQYF. CDR3 in DNA: TGCGCCAGCAGCTTGGCCGTCAGGGAAGAGACCCAGTACTTC.

The CDR3 region has the DNA TGTGCCAGCAGCTCGAGGACAGGGTATCAGACAGCTTTCTTT. Protein product: CASSSRTGYQTAFF. The chain recombines TRBV7-2 with TRBJ1-1; 8 bases are shared with TRBD1. Per the germline V gene, CDR1 is SGHTA and CDR2 is FQGNSA. This CDR3 has 14 amino acids. With V trimmed by 4 bases and J by 10 bases, 11 bases remained unmatched.

The chain has TRBV4-1 and TRBJ1-4; D perhaps matches TRBD1 (5 bases). In germline, CDR1 is MGHRA, CDR2 YSYEKL. The CDR3 is made up of 16 amino acids. Trimming shortened V by 3 bases and J by 8 bases, and 19 bases separated the two germline ends. In DNA form, the CDR3 reads TGCGCCAGCAGCCAGGGCTCAGGGTCCCTGGGGGAAAAACTGTTTTTT. Translation: CASSQGSGSLGEKLFF.

The J gene is TRBJ2-3, the V gene TRBV7-2, with D perhaps TRBD2 (5 bases). Germline CDR1 and CDR2: SGHTA and FQGNSA. The CDR3 loop spans 14 amino acids. V was shortened by 1 base and J by 6 bases, with 11 bases between the two germline ends. CDR3 bases: TGTGCCAGCAGCTTAGGGAGGTTTTCCGATACGCAGTATTTT. This gives the protein CASSLGRFSDTQYF.

The V gene is TRBV6-1, the J gene TRBJ1-5, with 11 bases fitting TRBD1. This CDR3 contains 24 residues. J lost 0 bases, V lost 2 bases, and 24 bases had no gene match. From germline, CDR1 is MNHNS and CDR2 SASEGT. DNA of the CDR3: TGTGCCAGCAGTGAATTTATTGCGTCCCGCGGGACAGGGGGACGAAAATATAGCAATCAGCCCCAGCATTTT. Its translation: CASSEFIASRGTGGRKYSNQPQHF.

The rearrangement links TRBV7-3 to TRBJ2-3; TRBD2 aligns across 14 bases. CDR3 length: 16 residues. CDR1 and CDR2 from the germline V gene are SGHTA and FQGTGA. Trimming removed 3 bases from V and 6 bases from J; junction bases left unmatched: 5. The CDR3 protein is CASSLGLAGAGDTQYF. The CDR3 bases are TGTGCCAGCAGCTTGGGACTAGCGGGAGCGGGGGATACGCAGTATTTT.